A selection of T cell receptor beta chains follows, all from one sample in a study of Ad26.COV2.S vaccination and SARS-CoV-2 variants. Using immunoSEQ multiplex PCR, the repertoire was profiled, and TCRdb retains in-frame clones only, with some absent. The sample has around 450,000 clones; over 75% are singletons. The material was peripheral blood, obtained in a trial of Ad26.COV2.S vaccine versus placebo. These receptors all come from a person aged 18-65 years who received the Ad26.COV2.S COVID-19 vaccine or a placebo. Each CDR3 is given with its conserved first and last residue. D genes are given only for firm matches. Expanded clones get a size class; other rows say once, few or many, or leave the size out.

CASSYSHSTDEQFF TGTGCCAGCAGTTACTCTCATAGCACCGATGAGCAGTTCTTC NA NA TRBJ2-1 TRBV6-5
CASSPGQTIYEQYF TGTGCCAGCAGTCCGGGACAGACGATCTACGAGCAGTACTTC NA TRBD1 TRBJ2-7 TRBV6-6
CASSLSNEQFF TGTGCCAGCAGCCTATCAAATGAGCAGTTCTTC NA NA TRBJ2-1 TRBV11-2
CAWRRGSGSWEQYF TGTGCCTGGAGGAGGGGAAGCGGGAGTTGGGAGCAGTACTTC NA TRBD2 TRBJ2-7 TRBV30
CASSFRAGNYNEQFF TGTGCCAGCAGCTTCCGAGCGGGGAACTACAATGAGCAGTTCTTC NA NA TRBJ2-1 TRBV21-1
CASSYAGNYEQYF TGTGCCAGCAGTTATGCAGGGAACTACGAGCAGTACTTC NA NA TRBJ2-7 TRBV6-2/TRBV6-3
CASSRGTSNQPQHF TGTGCCAGCAGCAGGGGCACGAGCAATCAGCCCCAGCATTTT NA NA TRBJ1-5 TRBV7-2
CASSYSGSGAGEKLFF TGTGCCAGCAGTTACTCCGGTTCCGGGGCCGGAGAAAAACTGTTTTTT NA NA TRBJ1-4 TRBV6-5
CASSSAWVGSNTGELFF TGTGCCAGTAGTAGCGCGTGGGTTGGGTCGAACACCGGGGAGCTGTTTTTT NA NA TRBJ2-2 TRBV19
CAISESVGGRNTGELFF TGTGCCATCAGTGAGTCGGTTGGGGGGCGAAACACCGGGGAGCTGTTTTTT NA NA TRBJ2-2 TRBV10-3
CASSLEPGVHEQYF TGTGCCAGCAGCTTAGAGCCAGGGGTCCACGAGCAGTACTTC NA NA TRBJ2-7 TRBV7-2
CAWSLSKNQPQHF TGTGCCTGGAGTTTAAGCAAAAATCAGCCCCAGCATTTT NA NA TRBJ1-5 TRBV30
CSVEPRLAPTEAFF TGCAGCGTTGAACCGCGGCTCGCCCCCACTGAAGCTTTCTTT NA NA TRBJ1-1 TRBV29-1
CASSPLLAFQSNTGELFF TGTGCCAGCAGCCCTTTACTAGCGTTTCAATCGAACACCGGGGAGCTGTTTTTT NA TRBD2 TRBJ2-2 TRBV4-2
CASSPRTGKAGELFF TGTGCCAGCAGCCCCCGGACCGGGAAGGCCGGGGAGCTGTTTTTT NA NA TRBJ2-2 TRBV6-2/TRBV6-3
CASSQEDRVGNEQFF TGCGCCAGCAGCCAAGAGGACAGGGTGGGCAATGAGCAGTTCTTC NA TRBD1 TRBJ2-1 TRBV4-1
CASSYVSYEQYF TGTGCCAGCAGCTATGTCTCCTACGAGCAGTACTTC NA NA TRBJ2-7 TRBV7-2
CASSPQGRTEAFF TGTGCCAGCAGCCCTCAGGGACGGACTGAAGCTTTCTTT NA NA TRBJ1-1 TRBV7-2
CAIRDSTRSYNEQFF TGTGCCATCAGGGACTCGACTCGCTCCTACAATGAGCAGTTCTTC NA NA TRBJ2-1 TRBV10-3
CASSLDPGWTEAFF TGCGCCAGCAGCTTGGATCCGGGATGGACTGAAGCTTTCTTT NA NA TRBJ1-1 TRBV5-1
CASSLLADYSNQPQHF TGTGCCAGCAGTCTACTAGCAGATTATAGCAATCAGCCCCAGCATTTT once NA TRBJ1-5 TRBV28
CASSFGGKNTEAFF TGTGCCAGCAGTTTTGGGGGAAAGAACACTGAAGCTTTCTTT few NA TRBJ1-1 TRBV2
CASSQVTGGYNEQFF TGTGCCAGCAGCCAAGTGACAGGGGGATACAATGAGCAGTTCTTC NA TRBD1 TRBJ2-1 TRBV3-1/TRBV3-2
CASSWPNSNYGYTF TGTGCCAGCAGTTGGCCGAACTCCAACTATGGCTACACCTTC NA NA TRBJ1-2 TRBV28
CASSLRWLWYQPQHF TGTGCCAGCAGCCTAAGATGGCTTTGGTATCAGCCCCAGCATTTT NA NA TRBJ1-5 TRBV11-3
CASGVGAIYEQYF TGCGCCAGCGGGGTGGGGGCAATTTACGAGCAGTACTTC NA NA TRBJ2-7 TRBV10-2
CASSLQETYNEQFF TGTGCCAGTAGCCTCCAAGAGACCTACAATGAGCAGTTCTTC NA NA TRBJ2-1 TRBV19
CAWSVALSFPGTDTQYF TGTGCCTGGAGTGTAGCTCTTTCCTTTCCAGGCACAGATACGCAGTATTTT NA NA TRBJ2-3 TRBV30
CASSFDRGRGEQFF TGTGCCAGCTCATTCGACAGGGGAAGGGGTGAGCAGTTCTTC NA TRBD1 TRBJ2-1 TRBV18
CAIRGPIGNTEAFF TGTGCCATCAGAGGGCCCATAGGAAACACTGAAGCTTTCTTT NA NA TRBJ1-1 TRBV10-3
CASSPANQEETQYF TGTGCCAGCAGCCCCGCCAACCAAGAAGAGACCCAGTACTTC many NA TRBJ2-5 TRBV7-9
CASSFSGPYNEQFF TGTGCCAGCAGCTTTAGCGGTCCCTACAATGAGCAGTTCTTC NA NA TRBJ2-1 TRBV7-2
CASSLRGHYEQYF TGTGCCAGCAGCTTACGCGGACACTACGAGCAGTACTTC NA NA TRBJ2-7 TRBV7-8
CASSRITGDNEQFF TGTGCCAGTAGTCGAATCACAGGGGACAATGAGCAGTTCTTC NA TRBD1 TRBJ2-1 TRBV19
CASSSGQGGYGYTF TGTGCCAGCAGTAGCGGACAGGGGGGCTATGGCTACACCTTC NA TRBD1 TRBJ1-2 TRBV6-5
CASSTQGRASLHTQYF TGTGCCAGCAGCACTCAAGGCCGGGCCTCTCTGCATACGCAGTATTTT NA NA TRBJ2-3 TRBV7-2
CASSFPFTEAFF TGTGCCAGCAGTTTTCCGTTCACTGAAGCTTTCTTT NA NA TRBJ1-1 TRBV28
CASTQGGWNTGELFF TGTGCCAGCACCCAAGGGGGGTGGAACACCGGGGAGCTGTTTTTT NA NA TRBJ2-2 TRBV27
CASSLGPGYDNYGYTF TGCGCCAGCAGCTTGGGCCCAGGGTATGATAACTATGGCTACACCTTC NA NA TRBJ1-2 TRBV5-1
CASRDMYEQYF TGTGCCAGCAGGGACATGTACGAGCAGTACTTC NA NA TRBJ2-7 TRBV28
CAWSVGAGLQETQYF TGTGCCTGGAGTGTAGGGGCAGGGCTCCAAGAGACCCAGTACTTC NA NA TRBJ2-5 TRBV30
CASSLLDKGRDQETQYF TGTGCCAGCAGCTTACTTGATAAGGGTCGGGACCAAGAGACCCAGTACTTC NA NA TRBJ2-5 TRBV7-9
CASSPGTGSNEQYF TGTGCCAGCTCACCCGGGACAGGTTCCAACGAGCAGTACTTC NA TRBD1 TRBJ2-7 TRBV18
CASSLQGAGNQPQHF TGTGCCAGCAGCCTGCAGGGGGCGGGCAATCAGCCCCAGCATTTT NA TRBD1 TRBJ1-5 TRBV3-1/TRBV3-2
CASSYSIAGAYEQYF TGTGCCAGCAGTTACTCGATAGCGGGAGCCTACGAGCAGTACTTC NA TRBD2 TRBJ2-7 TRBV6-5
CASSKGQLYNEQFF TGCGCCAGCAGCAAAGGACAGCTTTACAATGAGCAGTTCTTC NA NA TRBJ2-1 TRBV5-1
CASSLGPDIAGPPDTQYF TGTGCCAGCAGCTTAGGCCCTGATATAGCGGGTCCACCAGATACGCAGTATTTT once TRBD2 TRBJ2-3 TRBV7-8
CASRPVGGSYNEQFF TGTGCCAGCAGACCTGTAGGGGGCTCCTACAATGAGCAGTTCTTC NA NA TRBJ2-1 TRBV6-5
CASSIIGGSYQPQHF TGTGCCAGTAGTATAATCGGGGGATCGTACCAGCCCCAGCATTTT NA NA TRBJ1-5 TRBV19
CASSYSASGHGEQYF TGTGCCAGCAGTTACTCGGCTAGCGGCCATGGGGAGCAGTACTTC NA TRBD2 TRBJ2-7 TRBV6-2/TRBV6-3
CASSTQGGQPQHF TGTGCCAGTAGTACCCAGGGAGGGCAGCCCCAGCATTTT few NA TRBJ1-5 TRBV19
CASSDRVYNEQFF TGTGCCAGCTCGGACAGGGTCTACAATGAGCAGTTCTTC NA TRBD1 TRBJ2-1 TRBV6-4
CASAQGAGDTEAFF TGTGCCAGCGCTCAGGGGGCTGGGGACACTGAAGCTTTCTTT NA TRBD1 TRBJ1-1 TRBV18
CASSDIAAYEQYF TGTGCCAGTTCCGACATAGCGGCCTACGAGCAGTACTTC NA NA TRBJ2-7 TRBV19